This TCR beta chain appears in the sequencing data of a study of T-cell reconstitution after alpha-beta-depleted transplantation in children. The V gene end was trimmed by 7 bases and the J gene end by 6 bases; junction bases not matched to a gene: 6. The CDR3 extends over 13 amino acids. TCRbeta library preparation incorporated unique molecular identifiers. TCRdb re-analysed the PCR reads in MiXCR, keeping a single row per CDR3 protein. The sample records around 530,000 distinct CDR3 sequences, about 33% being singletons. The chain has TRBV12-3 or TRBV12-4 and TRBJ2-7, with 10 bases aligning to TRBD1. The input for sequencing was PBMCs from the stem cell graft donor, taken from the stem cell graft. This receptor was identified in a human donor who donated a stem cell graft to a child with aplastic anemia. The CDR3 region is CASNKGQGREQYF. CDR3 in DNA: TGTGCCAGCAACAAGGGACAGGGGCGCGAGCAGTACTTC.